Only a few counts were recorded for the clone carrying this TCR beta chain. This specimen belongs to a study of blood T cells in healthy people across ages. A sample-barcoded 5' primer and a J-beta primer mix were used in a second PCR of about 6 to 11 cycles. Tagging of each cDNA molecule was performed by a template-switch adaptor with 12 random nucleotides. Using its own MiXCR run on the 5' RACE reads, TCRdb lists one record per CDR3 protein. The sample holds 600,000 to 650,000 distinct CDR3 sequences; under 70% are singletons and the top ten take approximately 40%. V gave up 4 bases and J gave up 4 bases, with 8 bases separating them. Per the germline V gene, CDR1 is ENHRY and CDR2 is SYGVKD. The CDR3 loop spans 13 amino acids.

The rearrangement joins TRBV10-3 to TRBJ2-1; D call uncertain. This TCR came from a man in his sixties in good health. Sample: blood. Here the CDR3 DNA reads TGTGCCATCAGTGGAGGCAATTACAATGAGCAGTTCTTC. Encoded protein: CAISGGNYNEQFF.